The 25 T cell receptor beta chains given below trace back to one sample, sequenced in a study of blood T cell repertoires in COVID-19. Measured with immunoSEQ multiplex PCR; TCRdb has only the in-frame clones, and not every one. The sample has some 490,000 clones; 80% to 90% are singletons. The sequenced material came from PBMCs or T cells enriched from blood (not recorded which). Receptors originate from a woman aged 55-69 years who had recovered from COVID-19.

The gene calls are TRBV2 and TRBJ1-1, with D perhaps TRBD1 (6 bases). V shed 2 bases and J shed 3 bases, with 19 bases lying between them. The CDR3 length is 17 residues. Germline values: CDR1 SNHLY, CDR2 FYNNEI. The CDR3 protein is CASSERPPRGAYTEAFF. CDR3 coding DNA: TGTGCCAGCAGTGAAAGGCCACCACGGGGGGCCTACACTGAAGCTTTCTTT.

The chain recombines TRBV27 with TRBJ2-7; no reliable D call. V was pared by 3 bases and J by 3 bases, with 9 bases between. The CDR3 loop spans 13 amino acids. Germline lookup yields CDR1 MNHEY and CDR2 SMNVEV (reference sequence). The CDR3 DNA sequence: TGTGCCAGCAGTTTGGGCAGTGACTACGAGCAGTACTTC. Translation: CASSLGSDYEQYF.

The chain is built from TRBV3-1 (or the pseudogene TRBV3-2) and TRBJ1-2; TRBD1 might be the D (6 bases). The CDR3 runs to 13 residues. Germline V CDR1 and CDR2: LGHDT, YNNKEL (reference sequence). Trimming left V 4 bases short and J 7 bases short, with 13 bases between. CDR3 sequence reads: CASSPGGATGYTF. The CDR3 coding sequence is TGTGCCAGCAGCCCCGGGGGGGCGACTGGCTACACCTTC.

The gene calls are TRBV9 and TRBJ2-7; 7 nucleotides agree with TRBD1. The length of the CDR3 is 13 residues. The germline V gene has CDR1 SGDLS and CDR2 YYNGEE. J was trimmed by 1 base and V by 4 bases; bases with no gene match: 2. The CDR3 reads CASSSRGSYEQYF. CDR3 bases: TGTGCCAGCAGCTCCAGGGGGTCCTACGAGCAGTACTTC.

With regard to this clone: A much bigger clone sits one base away, suggesting this may be a read error. J is TRBJ2-1 and V is TRBV10-2; TRBD2 matches 8 bases. Trimming cost V 10 bases and J 5 bases; bases outside gene matches: 13. CDR1 and CDR2 from the germline V gene are WSHSY and SAAADI. The CDR3 has 15 residues. The CDR3 is CATYGGRGAHNEQFF. CDR3 bases: TGCGCCACCTACGGGGGGCGGGGGGCCCACAATGAGCAGTTCTTC.

V is TRBV18 and J is TRBJ1-3, with 7 bases lining up with TRBD1. The germline V gene encodes CDR1 KGHSH and CDR2 LQKENI. CDR3 length: 17 amino acids. V was pared by 4 bases and J by 0 bases, with 9 bases of the junction left unmatched. As DNA, the CDR3 is TGTGCCAGCTCACTAACCGGGACAGCCGACTCTGGAAACACCATATATTTT. The encoded protein is CASSLTGTADSGNTIYF.

J is TRBJ1-3 and V is TRBV21-1. TRBV21-1 is designated a pseudogene. The CDR3 runs 18 residues. CDR3 region: CASSKVEEAFSGRNTIYF. The CDR3 nucleotides are TGTGCCAGCAGCAAAGTGGAGGAGGCTTTCTCTGGAAGAAACACCATATATTTT.

The chain employs TRBV6-5 and TRBJ1-5; D may be TRBD1 (5 bases). The CDR3 covers 15 residues. Deletions cut 4 bases from V and 0 bases from J, with 10 bases between. In germline, CDR1 is MNHEY, CDR2 SVGAGI. This CDR3 is CASSSRQPSNQPQHF. In DNA form, the CDR3 reads TGTGCCAGCAGTTCGAGACAGCCTAGCAATCAGCCCCAGCATTTT.

The chain has TRBV7-9 and TRBJ1-1; 8 bases align to TRBD1. Germline CDR1 and CDR2: SEHNR and FQNEAQ (reference sequence). This CDR3 comprises 17 residues. V lost 4 bases to trimming and J lost 1 base; unmatched junction nucleotides: 11. The CDR3 DNA sequence: TGTGCCAGCAGCTCGGCAGGGGGCAAATATGGGAACACTGAAGCTTTCTTT. The encoded protein is CASSSAGGKYGNTEAFF. Based on the CDR3 plus reference TRBV7-9 and TRBJ1-1, the full variable domain is DTGVSQNPRHKITKRGQNVTFRCDPISEHNRLYWYRQTLGQGPEFLTYFQNEAQLEKSRLLSDRFSAERPKGSFSTLEIQRTEQGDSAMYLCASSSAGGKYGNTEAFFGQGTRLTVV.

The rearrangement uses TRBV5-6 and TRBJ1-2; D is possibly TRBD1 (5 bases). V was pared by 4 bases and J by 6 bases, with 13 bases between. The CDR3 is 13 residues long. Germline loops: CDR1 SGHDT, CDR2 YYEEEE. CDR3 region: CASSPGTINGYTF. The CDR3 nucleotides read TGTGCCAGCAGCCCCGGGACTATTAATGGCTACACCTTC.

CDR3: CASTRGSSYGYTF. The DNA of the CDR3 is TGTGCCAGTACCCGAGGGAGCTCCTATGGCTACACCTTC. The chain couples TRBV19 to TRBJ1-2; no clear D. CDR1 is LNHDA, CDR2 SQIVND, per germline (reference sequence). The CDR3 extends over 13 amino acids. V was pared by 7 bases and J by 4 bases, with 13 bases between.

This sequence joins TRBV2 and TRBJ2-3, with D hard to call. V was shortened by 6 bases and J by 4 bases, with 14 bases between the two germline ends. This CDR3 is built from 14 residues. Germline CDR1 reads SNHLY; CDR2 reads FYNNEI. CDR3 sequence (DNA): TGTGCCAGCAGGAGAGACTCCCTACCAGATACGCAGTATTTT. The encoded protein is CASRRDSLPDTQYF. The whole variable domain, remainder taken from reference TRBV2 and TRBJ2-3, is EPEVTQTPSHQVTQMGQEVILRCVPISNHLYFYWYRQILGQKVEFLVSFYNNEISEKSEIFDDQFSVERPDGSNFTLKIRSTKLEDSAMYFCASRRDSLPDTQYFGPGTRLTVL.

The rearrangement joins TRBV19 to TRBJ1-2; perhaps TRBD1 as D (5 bases). The ends were cut back, 6 bases at V and 5 bases at J, with 19 bases in the middle. From germline, CDR1 is LNHDA and CDR2 SQIVND (reference sequence). The CDR3 contains 15 residues. CDR3 in DNA: TGTGCCAGTAGGAATTTACAAGCTAGGGGATATGGCTACACCTTC. Its translation is CASRNLQARGYGYTF.

V is TRBV3-1 (or the pseudogene TRBV3-2) and J is TRBJ1-2, with TRBD1 as a possible D gene (5 bases). Trimming pared 5 bases from V and 8 bases from J, leaving 12 bases between. Germline-derived CDR1 and CDR2 are LGHDT and YNNKEL (reference sequence). The CDR3 contains 12 residues. CDR3 in amino acids: CASSSRQGGYTF. The CDR3, as DNA: TGTGCCAGCAGCTCGAGGCAGGGAGGCTACACCTTC.

This chain joins TRBV5-1 and TRBJ1-2; weak D call: TRBD1 (6 bases). V was clipped by 0 bases and J by 0 bases, with 12 bases between them. Germline-derived CDR1 and CDR2 are SGHRS and YFSETQ. The CDR3 covers 16 residues. The CDR3 DNA is TGCGCCAGCAGCTTGGGGGCAGGGGCCCCTAACTATGGCTACACCTTC. The encoded protein is CASSLGAGAPNYGYTF.

J is TRBJ2-7 and V is TRBV14, with D unclear. The CDR3 sequence is 13 residues long. V lost 2 bases and J 2 bases, leaving 7 bases between the germline ends. Germline CDR1 SGHDN, CDR2 FVKESK. The CDR3 sequence is CASSQTHPYEQYF. The CDR3 DNA sequence: TGTGCCAGCAGCCAAACACACCCCTACGAGCAGTACTTC.

The gene calls are TRBV9 and TRBJ2-1, with a tentative D call TRBD2 (6 bases). V shed 5 bases and J shed 1 base, with 19 bases lying between them. The CDR3 has 17 amino acids. Germline V gene sequence: CDR1 SGDLS, CDR2 YYNGEE. This chain's CDR3 is CASSLYPGGASYNEQFF. The CDR3 region has the DNA TGTGCCAGCAGTCTCTACCCGGGCGGGGCATCCTACAATGAGCAGTTCTTC.

The chain recombines TRBV18 with TRBJ2-7, with D uncertain. CDR3 length equals 14 residues. With 3 bases removed from V and 4 bases from J, the gap between germline ends came to 13 bases. Germline CDR1 and CDR2: KGHSH and LQKENI. This CDR3 reads CASSPAQNAYEQYV. DNA of the CDR3: TGTGCCAGCTCACCGGCACAGAACGCGTACGAGCAGTACGTC.

As concerns this clone: This CDR3 is also generated by other DNA sequences in the sample. The chain has TRBV5-1 and TRBJ2-3, with D perhaps matching TRBD2 (6 bases). V lost 3 bases, J lost 2 bases, and 13 bases lay in between. Germline V lookup: CDR1 SGHRS, CDR2 YFSETQ. The CDR3 runs to 15 residues. CDR3 nucleotides: TGCGCCAGCAGCTCAACCGGGGGACTCACAGATACGCAGTATTTT. It codes for CASSSTGGLTDTQYF.

The gene calls are TRBV30 and TRBJ1-4; D gene uncertain. CDR1 and CDR2 (germline): GTSNPN, SVGIG (reference sequence). This CDR3 is built from 17 residues. The V end lost 2 bases, the J end lost 3 bases, and 19 bases lay between the germline ends. The CDR3 loop reads CAWSFFWRGTSNEKLFF. In DNA, the CDR3 is TGTGCCTGGAGTTTTTTTTGGCGGGGAACCTCTAATGAAAAACTGTTTTTT.

V is TRBV5-6 and J is TRBJ2-4, with 7 bases identical to TRBD2. Losses at the gene ends were 1 base for V and 5 bases for J; bases not matched to a gene: 3. CDR3 length equals 14 residues. CDR1 and CDR2 from the germline V gene are SGHDT and YYEEEE. CDR3 loop: CASSLILAENIQYF. Here the CDR3 DNA reads TGTGCCAGCAGCTTGATCCTAGCGGAAAACATTCAGTACTTC.

The chain combines TRBV24-1 with TRBJ1-4; 8 bases are a match to TRBD1. V lost 4 bases to trimming and J lost 5 bases; unmatched junction nucleotides: 8. Germline values: CDR1 KGHDR, CDR2 SFDVKD. CDR3 size: 16 residues. CDR3 residues: CATSDPSGGANEKLFF. The DNA of the CDR3 is TGTGCCACCAGTGACCCATCAGGGGGCGCGAATGAAAAACTGTTTTTT.

The chain combines TRBV2 with TRBJ1-1; possible D gene TRBD1, 6 bases. The CDR3 is 14 amino acids. Between the trimmed V and J ends, which lost 6 bases and 4 bases, there was a span of 15 bases. Germline loops: CDR1 SNHLY, CDR2 FYNNEI. This CDR3 is CASRETGRGTEAFF. In DNA, the CDR3 is TGTGCCAGCAGAGAGACAGGAAGGGGCACTGAAGCTTTCTTT.

This chain links TRBV9 with TRBJ2-1; 8 positions agree with TRBD2. The J segment lost 6 bases and the V segment lost 0 bases, leaving 17 bases of the junction unmatched. CDR3 size: 19 residues. Germline V CDR1 and CDR2: SGDLS, YYNGEE. The CDR3 region is CASSVAGSGLAPRGNEQFF. CDR3 nucleotide sequence: TGTGCCAGCAGCGTAGCCGGCTCTGGACTAGCACCCCGAGGCAATGAGCAGTTCTTC. The whole variable domain, remainder taken from reference TRBV9 and TRBJ2-1, is DSGVTQTPKHLITATGQRVTLRCSPRSGDLSVYWYQQSLDQGLQFLIQYYNGEERAKGNILERFSAQQFPDLHSELNLSSLELGDSALYFCASSVAGSGLAPRGNEQFFGPGTRLTVL.

This rearrangement joins TRBV7-9 to TRBJ1-5; tentatively, D is TRBD1 (5 bases). Germline V gene sequence: CDR1 SEHNR, CDR2 FQNEAQ (reference sequence). V shed 1 base and J shed 6 bases, with 7 bases lying between them. The CDR3 has 13 amino acids. DNA of the CDR3: TGTGCCAGCAGCTTAGAGGGGTTTCAGCCCCAGCATTTT. Amino acids: CASSLEGFQPQHF.